A single sample is the source of the 5 T cell receptor beta chains below, sequenced in a study of blood T cells in healthy people across ages. A second PCR, run for about 7 to 12 cycles, used a sample-barcoded 5' primer plus a J-beta primer mix. One entry per CDR3 protein, called by TCRdb with MiXCR from the 5' RACE reads. The sample carries over 1,500,000 distinct CDR3 sequences, about 49% recorded once. Sequencing input: blood. The receptors were gathered from a woman aged 40 to 50 in good health.

The chain joins TRBV6-5 to TRBJ2-7; D remains ambiguous. Trimming removed 0 bases at V and 2 bases at J, with 14 bases between. The CDR3 covers 16 residues. In germline, CDR1 is MNHEY, CDR2 SVGAGI. The CDR3 region has the DNA TGTGCCAGCAGTTACTCACAGAATTGGTTTCCCTACGAGCAGTACTTC. It specifies CASSYSQNWFPYEQYF.

The chain combines TRBV25-1 with TRBJ2-5, with TRBD1 as a possible D gene (6 bases). Germline assignment: CDR1 MGHDK and CDR2 SYGVNS. Between the trimmed V and J ends, which lost 3 bases and 7 bases, there was a span of 12 bases. This CDR3 is built from 13 residues. The CDR3 nucleotides are TGTGCCAGCAGTGAGACAGGTTATGCGACCCAGTACTTC. Protein sequence: CASSETGYATQYF.

This clonotype was detected once. The gene calls are TRBV2 and TRBJ2-4; either TRBD1 or TRBD2 may supply D (5 bases each). The end of the DNA is better explained by TRBJ2-7, so the J call may be wrong. The germline CDR1 and CDR2 sequences are SNHLY and FYNNEI. This CDR3 spans 13 amino acids. The CDR3 nucleotides read TGTGCCAGCAGTGAGGGACCCCTCTACGAGCAGTACTTC. Translated: CASSEGPLYEQYF.

The chain is built from TRBV27 and TRBJ1-2, with D possibly being TRBD1 (6 bases). This CDR3 spans 16 amino acids. V gave up 3 bases and J gave up 4 bases, with 18 bases separating them. Germline lookup yields CDR1 MNHEY and CDR2 SMNVEV (reference sequence). The CDR3 nucleotides read TGTGCCAGCAGTTTTACCGGACAGTTAATTAGCTATGGCTACACCTTC. This gives the protein CASSFTGQLISYGYTF.

The gene calls are TRBV29-1 and TRBJ2-7, with a tentative D call TRBD1 (6 bases). The CDR3 is made up of 11 amino acids. Between the trimmed V and J ends, which lost 7 bases and 6 bases, there was a span of 13 bases. The V gene's germline CDR1 is SQVTM and CDR2 ANQGSEA. The CDR3 DNA is TGCAGCGCATCTACAGGGTCCGAGCAGTACTTC. Protein: CSASTGSEQYF.